A selection of T cell receptor beta chains follows, all from one sample in a study of blood T cell repertoires in COVID-19. Clones were sequenced by immunoSEQ multiplex PCR, and TCRdb holds only the in-frame ones, with some missing. The data contain over 85,000 clones, around 83% of them singletons. The specimen sequenced was peripheral blood. Every receptor here comes from a woman between 65 and 79 years old with acute or convalescent COVID-19. Each CDR3 is given without its conserved first and last residue. The D gene is left open where the match is weak.

V gene	D gene	J gene	CDR3 length	CDR3 protein
TRBV5-4	NA	TRBJ1-4	12	ASSSGRRDEKLF
TRBV7-3	NA	TRBJ2-2	13	ASSFLVGATGELF
TRBV11-3	TRBD1	TRBJ2-6	11	AGQAPGANVLT
TRBV19	NA	TRBJ2-1	11	ASRGSSKNEQF
TRBV20-1	NA	TRBJ1-1	11	SASRGADTEAF
TRBV28	NA	TRBJ1-5	12	ASSLGGAARTQH
TRBV27	TRBD1	TRBJ2-7	12	ASSLQGATYEQY
TRBV4-1	NA	TRBJ2-1	10	ASEGGAGTRF
TRBV5-1	TRBD2	TRBJ2-1	14	ASSSPGTSGVNEQF
TRBV19	TRBD1	TRBJ1-5	14	ASSTQTRTGDQPQH
TRBV6-2/TRBV6-3	NA	TRBJ1-5	18	ASSWIPADNSYYSNQPQH